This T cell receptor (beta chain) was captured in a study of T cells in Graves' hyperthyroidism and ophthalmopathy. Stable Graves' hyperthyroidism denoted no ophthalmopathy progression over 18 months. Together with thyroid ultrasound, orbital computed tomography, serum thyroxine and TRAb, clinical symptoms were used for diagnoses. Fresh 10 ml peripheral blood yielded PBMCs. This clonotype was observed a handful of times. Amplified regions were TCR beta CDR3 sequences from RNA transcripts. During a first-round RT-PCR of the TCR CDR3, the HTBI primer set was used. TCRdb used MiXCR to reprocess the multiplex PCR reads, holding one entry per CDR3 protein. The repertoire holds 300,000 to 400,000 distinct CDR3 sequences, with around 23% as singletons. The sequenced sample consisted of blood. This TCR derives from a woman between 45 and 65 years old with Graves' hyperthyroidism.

The CDR3 coding sequence is TGTGCCAGCAGCCAAGATAGCTGGGGACGGGGGAACACTGAAGCTTTCTTT. Encoded protein: CASSQDSWGRGNTEAFF. The rearrangement uses TRBV3-1 and TRBJ1-1, with D possibly TRBD1 on 5 matching bases. The CDR3 contains 17 residues. Germline CDR1 is LGHDT and CDR2 is YNNKEL (reference sequence). V was clipped by 0 bases and J by 1 base, with 15 bases between them.